This TCR beta chain was captured in a study of blood T cell repertoires in COVID-19. In the study overall: Some COVID-19 samples were acute and others convalescent; all came from the United States, Italy and Spain. PBMCs, B-cell-depleted T cells, or T cells provided the cDNA or gDNA that made up the material.

This CDR3 is 15 amino acids long. Germline CDR1 is SEHNR and CDR2 is FQNEAQ (reference sequence). V was cut by 5 bases and J by 13 bases, with 24 bases left in between. The authors' processing: From reference gene primer amplification, estimates of nucleated cell counts were derived. Sequencing was performed with immunoSEQ multiplex PCR; in TCRdb, only in-frame clones are kept and a portion is missing. That table gives V, J and clone size, and the DNA gave D and trimming. The sample lists 60,000 to 65,000 clones; about 87% were seen once. The clonotype was recovered from a human donor with active COVID-19. The donor label of this sample is uncertain. Source material: peripheral blood. The chain recombines TRBV7-9 with TRBJ2-1; D might be TRBD2 (6 bases). Here the CDR3 DNA reads TGTGCCAGCAGCCCGATGGGGTTAGCGGTCCGCCTCCAGTTCTTC. This translates into CASSPMGLAVRLQFF.